This T cell receptor beta chain comes out of a study of radiotherapy plus CTLA-4 blockade in lung cancer. Findings of the study overall: It was early blood T cell clone dynamics, with interferon-beta, that reportedly best predicted response. In blood, TCR clones derived from the tumor expanded after radiotherapy plus ipilimumab.

Germline CDR1 is SGHTA and CDR2 is FQGTGA. The V gene end was trimmed by 6 bases and the J gene end by 2 bases; junction bases not matched to a gene: 5. The CDR3 extends over 15 amino acids. Lung cancer patients with chemo-refractory metastatic non-small-cell disease were given focal radiation plus CTLA-4 blockade with ipilimumab. TCRdb's copy holds only in-frame clones and misses some; the assay was immunoSEQ multiplex PCR. The sample gives approximately 67,000 clones, about 85% of which show up once; roughly 3.9% is in the top ten. As for this clone: Its antigen is as yet unknown.

The sequence was obtained from a human donor with non-small cell lung cancer who had a partial response to radiotherapy plus ipilimumab. The V call is TRBV7-3, the J call TRBJ2-3; 10 nucleotides line up with TRBD2. This specimen was peripheral blood, taken from a patient treated with radiotherapy plus ipilimumab. Here the CDR3 DNA reads TGTGCCAGCAGTACTAGCGGGAACCCCACAGATACGCAGTATTTT. It encodes CASSTSGNPTDTQYF.